This T cell receptor (beta chain) was profiled in a study of blood T cell repertoires in COVID-19. Study as a whole: Sites in the United States, Italy and Spain provided acute and convalescent COVID-19 samples. The analysed material was cDNA or gDNA that came from T cells, B-cell-depleted T cells, or PBMCs.

The authors' processing: Cell counts per sample came from amplifying reference gene primers. Profiled with immunoSEQ multiplex PCR; TCRdb holds only in-frame clones, not every one. Clonal size and the V and J genes are those of that table, whereas D and trimming came from the DNA. Of under 250,000 clones in the sample, about 90% were seen once. This CDR3 comprises 14 residues. The germline V gene has CDR1 KGHSH and CDR2 LQKENI. Trimming took off 3 bases at V and 3 bases at J, with 9 bases between the two ends. The V gene is TRBV18, the J gene TRBJ2-1, with unresolved D. The sequenced sample was peripheral blood. The source is a man aged 25 to 40 with acute or convalescent COVID-19. CDR3 amino acids: CASSPTRYYNEQFF. DNA for the CDR3: TGTGCCAGCTCACCTACACGATACTACAATGAGCAGTTCTTC.